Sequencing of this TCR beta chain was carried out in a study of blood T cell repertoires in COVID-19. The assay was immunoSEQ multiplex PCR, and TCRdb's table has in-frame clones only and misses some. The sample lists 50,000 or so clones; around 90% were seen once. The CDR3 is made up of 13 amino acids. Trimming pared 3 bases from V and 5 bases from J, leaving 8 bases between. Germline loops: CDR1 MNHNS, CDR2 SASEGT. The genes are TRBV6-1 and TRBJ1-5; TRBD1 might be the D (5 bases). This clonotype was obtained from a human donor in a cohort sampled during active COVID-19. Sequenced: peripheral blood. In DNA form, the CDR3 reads TGTGCCAGCAGTGACAGGGCGGATCAGCCCCAGCATTTT. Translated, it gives CASSDRADQPQHF.